This T cell receptor beta chain is from a study of blood T cell repertoires in COVID-19. This clone was seen only once. Germline lookup yields CDR1 KGHDR and CDR2 SFDVKD. With 6 bases removed from V and 5 bases from J, the gap between germline ends came to 11 bases. This CDR3 has 13 residues. Assay: immunoSEQ multiplex PCR; the TCRdb copy retains only in-frame clones and omits some. This table holds roughly 50,000 clones, around 80% found once. The receptor comes from a man aged 60 to 69 with acute or convalescent COVID-19. The specimen was peripheral blood. The chain is built from TRBV24-1 and TRBJ2-3; the D is unclear. The CDR3 DNA reads TGTGCCACCAGTCATCCAGTGGTAGATACGCAGTATTTT. As protein: CATSHPVVDTQYF.